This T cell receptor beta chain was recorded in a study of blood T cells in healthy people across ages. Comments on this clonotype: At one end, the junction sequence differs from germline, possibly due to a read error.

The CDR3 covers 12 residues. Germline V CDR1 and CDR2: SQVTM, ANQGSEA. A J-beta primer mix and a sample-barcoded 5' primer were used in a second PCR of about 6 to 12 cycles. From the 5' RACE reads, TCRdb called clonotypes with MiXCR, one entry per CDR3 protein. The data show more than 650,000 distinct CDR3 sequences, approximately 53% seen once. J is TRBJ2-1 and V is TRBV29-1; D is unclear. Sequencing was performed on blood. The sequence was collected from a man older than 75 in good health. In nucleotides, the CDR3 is TGCAGCATTGAAGCAAGAAACAATGAGCAGTTCTTC. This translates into CSIEARNNEQFF.